This T cell receptor (beta chain) comes out of a study of shared clonotypes between healthy human individuals (dated by TCRdb to 2020 to 2021). A note on the overall study: The cohort comprised a couple of women and a few men aged 18 to 49 years. To increase sequencing depth and limit assay-specific biases, TCR repertoire library preparation and sequencing were carried out by different laboratories using diverse techniques. Per donor, three plates each were used for CD4 naive and CD4 memory, two for CD8 naive, and one for CD8 memory. To estimate repertoire size and how much clonotypes are shared between individuals, the study performed deep sequencing of blood TCR repertoires from about five healthy adults. Between about 0.8 and 9.5 billion PBMCs per donor were obtained by leukapheresis.

Donors were healthy HIV-negative adults with no recently reported acute infections or vaccinations. Only Caucasian adults living in Nashville, Tennessee, USA were represented among the donors. CD4+ T cells were enriched through magnetic negative selection, after which naive cells were positively selected on CD45RA and the remaining negative fraction served as the memory subset. Blood was collected by leukapheresis, and PBMCs were isolated by Ficoll-Histopaque density gradient centrifugation and then cryopreserved in liquid nitrogen vapor phase. Analytical flow cytometry was used to check the purity and quantity of every magnetically sorted T cell population. Genomic DNA was isolated from each sorted fraction and quantified by UV absorbance on a Nanodrop 2000c. A word on this clone: Its recognized antigen is unknown. The sample holds no much larger clone one base away, and base qualities are not on file.

Broader findings and caveats from the paper: Because the study included only a small number of donors, the genetic and exposure-history diversity represented was limited. Sampling was limited to blood, and TCR repertoires in tissue likely differ from TCR repertoires in blood. Naive subsets generally had larger estimated clonotype richness than memory subsets did. When a handful of donors were compared, the shared fraction of clonotypes was roughly 5% for naive CD4, roughly 3.3% for naive CD8, about 2.5% for memory CD4, and about 0.36% for memory CD8. Rarefaction of sorted-subset datasets indicated incomplete sequencing despite the large sequencing depth. Compared with non-shared clonotypes, clonotypes shared by all four sorted-subset donors had higher generation probabilities. Pairwise subsampling indicated that sequencing depth was expected to affect the degree of clonotype sharing among donors.

The germline V gene yields SGHDT for CDR1 and YYEEEE for CDR2. The CDR3 runs 12 amino acids, cysteine and phenylalanine included. Kept here is only the CDR3 DNA, which spans 36 bases and is read in frame from base 1. V loses 2 bases, J loses 3 bases, and the germline ends lie 6 bases apart. Using the deep immunoSEQ assay, multiplex PCR amplified TCR CDR3 regions from genomic DNA. Extracted genomic DNA from each cell subset was spread evenly across all wells of several immunoSEQ 96-well plates, with each plate serving as a replicate. For sorted subsets, 200 to 250 ng of genomic DNA, equivalent to around 30,000 T cell genomes, went into each replicate PCR. Purified libraries were measured with a Qubit 3.0 fluorometer, size-checked on a Bioanalyzer 2100, and measured again with the KAPA Library Quantification kit. Each immunoSEQ 96-well plate was sequenced on its own single-read 150-cycle Illumina NextSeq 550 flow cell. The paper's data handling went like this. Because the immunoSEQ output included only junctional sequences and no quality scores, the filtering could not be the same as the filtering used for full-length reads. To assign V/J genes and CDR3, sequences were annotated using PyIR, a Python wrapper for IgBLAST v1.9, with IMGT germline references. Any read was removed if the V/J assignment was weak (E-value above 1e-6), the CDR3 was missing, or the read contained stop codons, out-of-frame junctions, or ambiguous translated residues. V3J clonotypes were defined by identical inferred V gene, J gene, and CDR3 amino acid sequence. To compute the percentage overlap between repertoires, the number of shared unique clonotypes was divided by the size of the smaller repertoire. Richness of each repertoire was evaluated using RTK rarefaction, the Chao1 estimator, and Recon v2.1 estimates of unobserved clonotypes. OLGA was used to compute generation probabilities for all TCRbeta clonotypes that the gDNA method yielded from a handful of donors. TCRdb took over this immuneACCESS table, retaining in-frame rearrangements with V and J assigned. Such tables are incomplete; in checked studies, under half of the missing clones stem from an unresolved V gene, and the remainder is unexplained. Clone size and the V and J calls come from that table; the DNA yielded D and trimming. In all, the sample holds about 1 million clones, and more than 65% of those were seen once. About 1.5% of the sample belongs to the ten largest clones.

The TCR comes from a man younger than 30 in good health. Sequenced sample: memory CD4+ T cells sorted from blood. According to the study, the label for this sample's cell subset or site signals: CD45RA-negative fraction. The V and J segments used are TRBV5-6 and TRBJ2-7; confidence is insufficient to name the D gene. The DNA sequence follows: TGTGCCAGCAGCTTTCCTATCTACGAGCAGTACTTC. Its coded protein is CASSFPIYEQYF. Supplemented by the reference TRBV5-6 and TRBJ2-7 proteins around the CDR3, the complete variable domain is DAGVTQSPTHLIKTRGQQVTLRCSPKSGHDTVSWYQQALGQGPQFIFQYYEEEERQRGNFPDRFSGHQFPNYSSELNVNALLLGDSALYLCASSFPIYEQYFGPGTRLTVT.